This T cell receptor beta chain came from a study of blood T cells in healthy people across ages. Study-wide context: Every two T cells gave about one barcoded beta molecule via template switching.

This clonotype has just a few counts. A second PCR of about 7 to 11 cycles used a sample-barcoded 5' primer and a J-beta primer mix. Unique molecular identifiers of 12 random nucleotides labeled each cDNA. TCRdb fed the 5' RACE reads into MiXCR, producing one record per CDR3 protein. The table includes 1.8 million or so distinct CDR3 sequences, about two fifths detected once. From germline, CDR1 is DFQATT and CDR2 SNEGSKA (reference sequence). V shed 7 bases and J shed 5 bases, with 8 bases lying between them. The CDR3 has 10 amino acids. Sequencing was performed on blood. The receptor was derived from a human donor in good health. This rearrangement joins TRBV20-1 to TRBJ1-2; D may be TRBD1 (5 bases). CDR3 in amino acids: CSVGTYGYTF. The CDR3 region has the DNA TGCAGTGTTGGGACTTATGGCTACACCTTC.